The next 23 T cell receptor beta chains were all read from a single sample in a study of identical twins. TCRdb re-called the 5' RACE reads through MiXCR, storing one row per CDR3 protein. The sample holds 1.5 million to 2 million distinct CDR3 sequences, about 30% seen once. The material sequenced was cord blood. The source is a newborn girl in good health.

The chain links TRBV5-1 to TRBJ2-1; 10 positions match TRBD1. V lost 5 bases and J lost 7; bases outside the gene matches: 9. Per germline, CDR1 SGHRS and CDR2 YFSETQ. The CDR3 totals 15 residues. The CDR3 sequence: CASSIRDRGVNEQFF. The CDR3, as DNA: TGCGCCAGCAGTATCCGGGACAGGGGAGTAAATGAGCAGTTCTTC.

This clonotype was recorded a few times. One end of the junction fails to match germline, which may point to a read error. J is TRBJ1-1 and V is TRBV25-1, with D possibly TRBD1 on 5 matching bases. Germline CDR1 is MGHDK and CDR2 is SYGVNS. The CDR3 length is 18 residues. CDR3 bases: TGTGCCAGCAGTGAATATTCCGTCCGGGTCGGGGGAAACACTGGAGCTTTCTTT. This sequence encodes CASSEYSVRVGGNTGAFF.

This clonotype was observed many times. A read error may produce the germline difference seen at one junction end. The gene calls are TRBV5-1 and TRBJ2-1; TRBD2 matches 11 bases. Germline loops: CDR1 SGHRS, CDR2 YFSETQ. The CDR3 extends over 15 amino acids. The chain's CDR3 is CASSSLAGAYNEQFF. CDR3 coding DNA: TGTGCCAGCAGCTCACTAGCGGGAGCCTACAATGAGCAGTTCTTC. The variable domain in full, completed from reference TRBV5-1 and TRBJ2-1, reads KAGVTQTPRYLIKTRGQQVTLSCSPISGHRSVSWYQQTPGQGLQFLFEYFSETQRNKGNFPGRFSGRQFSNSRSEMNVSTLELGDSALYLCASSSLAGAYNEQFFGPGTRLTVL.

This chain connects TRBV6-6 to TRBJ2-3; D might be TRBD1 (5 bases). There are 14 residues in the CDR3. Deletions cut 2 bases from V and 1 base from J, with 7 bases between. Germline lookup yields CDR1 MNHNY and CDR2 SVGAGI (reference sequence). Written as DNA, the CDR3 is TGTGCCAGCAGTTACCCGACAGGCACAGATACGCAGTATTTT. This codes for CASSYPTGTDTQYF.

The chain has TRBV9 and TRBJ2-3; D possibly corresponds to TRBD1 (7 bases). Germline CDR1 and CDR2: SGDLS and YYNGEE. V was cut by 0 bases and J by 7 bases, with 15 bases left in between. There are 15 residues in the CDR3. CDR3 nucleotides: TGTGCCAGCAGCGTAGAGACAGGGAGGCCTAATACGCAGTATTTT. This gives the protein CASSVETGRPNTQYF.

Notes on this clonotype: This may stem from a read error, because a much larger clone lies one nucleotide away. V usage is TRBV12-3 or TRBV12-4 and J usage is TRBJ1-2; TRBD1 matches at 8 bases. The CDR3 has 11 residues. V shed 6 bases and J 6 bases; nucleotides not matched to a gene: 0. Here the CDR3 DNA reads TGTGCCAGCAGGGACAGGGATGGCTACACCTTC. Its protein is CASRDRDGYTF.

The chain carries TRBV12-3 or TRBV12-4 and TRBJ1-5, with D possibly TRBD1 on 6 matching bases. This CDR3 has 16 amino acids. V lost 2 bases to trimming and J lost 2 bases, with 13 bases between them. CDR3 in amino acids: CASSLRGRGRNQPQHF. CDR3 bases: TGTGCCAGCAGTTTAAGGGGGAGGGGACGCAATCAGCCCCAGCATTTT.

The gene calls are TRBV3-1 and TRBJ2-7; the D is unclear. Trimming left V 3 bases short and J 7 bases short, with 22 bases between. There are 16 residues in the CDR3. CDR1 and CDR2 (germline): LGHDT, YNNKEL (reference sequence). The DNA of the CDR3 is TGTGCCAGCAGCCATCCATCCGGCCCATTTTACAATGAGCAGTACTTC. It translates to CASSHPSGPFYNEQYF.

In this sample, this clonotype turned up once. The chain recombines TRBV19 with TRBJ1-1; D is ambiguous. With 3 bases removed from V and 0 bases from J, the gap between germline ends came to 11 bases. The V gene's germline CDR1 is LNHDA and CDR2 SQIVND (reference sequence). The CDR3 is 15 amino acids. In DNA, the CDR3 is TGTGCCAGTAGTATCGAGGGTAGGCTGAACACTGAAGCTTTCTTT. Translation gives CASSIEGRLNTEAFF. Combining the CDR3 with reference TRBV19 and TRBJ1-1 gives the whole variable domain DGGITQSPKYLFRKEGQNVTLSCEQNLNHDAMYWYRQDPGQGLRLIYYSQIVNDFQKGDIAEGYSVSREKKESFPLTVTSAQKNPTAFYLCASSIEGRLNTEAFFGQGTRLTVV.

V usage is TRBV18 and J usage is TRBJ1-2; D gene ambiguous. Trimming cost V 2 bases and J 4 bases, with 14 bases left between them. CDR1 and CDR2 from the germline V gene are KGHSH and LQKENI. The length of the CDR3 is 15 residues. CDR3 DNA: TGTGCCAGCTCACCAAATTCGGGGAGGTCCTATGGCTACACCTTC. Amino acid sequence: CASSPNSGRSYGYTF.

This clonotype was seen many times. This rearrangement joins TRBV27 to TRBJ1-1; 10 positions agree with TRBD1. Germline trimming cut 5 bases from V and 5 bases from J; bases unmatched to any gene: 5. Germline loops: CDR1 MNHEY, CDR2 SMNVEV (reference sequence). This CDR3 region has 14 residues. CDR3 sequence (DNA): TGTGCCAGCAGTCCTGACAGGGGGCGGACTGAAGCTTTCTTT. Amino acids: CASSPDRGRTEAFF.

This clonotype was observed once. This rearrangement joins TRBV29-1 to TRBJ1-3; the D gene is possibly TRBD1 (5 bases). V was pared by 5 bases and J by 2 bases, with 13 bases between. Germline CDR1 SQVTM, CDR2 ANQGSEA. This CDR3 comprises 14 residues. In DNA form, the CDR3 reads TGCAGCGTTTCAGGGAATGGTGCTGGAAACACCATATATTTT. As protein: CSVSGNGAGNTIYF. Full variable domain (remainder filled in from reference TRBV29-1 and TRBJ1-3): SAVISQKPSRDICQRGTSLTIQCQVDSQVTMMFWYRQQPGQSLTLIATANQGSEATYESGFVIDKFPISRPNLTFSTLTVSNMSPEDSSIYLCSVSGNGAGNTIYFGEGSWLTVV.

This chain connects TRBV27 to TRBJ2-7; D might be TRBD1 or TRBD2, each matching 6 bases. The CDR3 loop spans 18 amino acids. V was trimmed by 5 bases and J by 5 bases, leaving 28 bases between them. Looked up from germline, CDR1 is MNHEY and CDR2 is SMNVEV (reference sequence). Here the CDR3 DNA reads TGTGCCAGCAGTAGTTTAGGGGGGATGTGGAAAAGGGCCCACGAGCAGTACTTC. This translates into CASSSLGGMWKRAHEQYF.

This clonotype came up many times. The CDR3 sequence is CAISGGTEAFF. CDR3 nucleotide sequence: TGTGCCATCAGTGGGGGCACTGAAGCTTTCTTT. The chain employs TRBV10-3 and TRBJ1-1; D is unclear. V was shortened by 4 bases and J by 4 bases, with 4 bases between the two germline ends. The CDR3 runs 11 residues. Germline CDR1 ENHRY, CDR2 SYGVKD.

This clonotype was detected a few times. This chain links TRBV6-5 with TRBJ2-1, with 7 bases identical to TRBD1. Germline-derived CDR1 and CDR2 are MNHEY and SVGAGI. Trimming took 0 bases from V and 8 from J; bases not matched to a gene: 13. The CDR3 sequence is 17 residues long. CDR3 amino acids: CASSYSTLGGAGDEQFF. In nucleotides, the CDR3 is TGTGCCAGCAGTTACTCGACCTTAGGGGGCGCGGGTGATGAGCAGTTCTTC.

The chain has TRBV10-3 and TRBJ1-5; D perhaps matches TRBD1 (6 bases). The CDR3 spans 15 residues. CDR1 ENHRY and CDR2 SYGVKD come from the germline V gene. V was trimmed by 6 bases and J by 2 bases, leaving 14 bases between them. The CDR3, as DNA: TGTGCCATCAGCCAACAGGGCAGGGGCAATCAGCCCCAGCATTTT. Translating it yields CAISQQGRGNQPQHF.

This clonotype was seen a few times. CDR3 in DNA: TGCGCCAGCAGCTTCCGCCCCAGGGAAATCAGAGATACGCAGTATTTT. This gives the protein CASSFRPREIRDTQYF. This sequence joins TRBV5-1 and TRBJ2-3, with D possibly TRBD1 on 5 matching bases. With 2 bases removed from V and 5 bases from J, the gap between germline ends came to 18 bases. CDR1 and CDR2 from the germline V gene are SGHRS and YFSETQ. The CDR3 is made up of 16 amino acids.

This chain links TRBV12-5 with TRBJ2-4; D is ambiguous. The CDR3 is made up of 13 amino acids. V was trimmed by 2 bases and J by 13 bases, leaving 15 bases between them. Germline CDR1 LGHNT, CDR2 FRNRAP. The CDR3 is CASGLYLGNEQYF. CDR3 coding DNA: TGTGCTAGTGGTTTGTATCTGGGAAATGAGCAGTACTTC.

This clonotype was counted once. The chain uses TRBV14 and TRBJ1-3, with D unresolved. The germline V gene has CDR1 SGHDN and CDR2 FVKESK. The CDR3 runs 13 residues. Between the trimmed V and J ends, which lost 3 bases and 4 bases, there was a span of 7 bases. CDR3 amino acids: CASSQAVGNTIYF. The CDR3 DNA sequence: TGTGCCAGCAGCCAGGCGGTCGGAAACACCATATATTTT.

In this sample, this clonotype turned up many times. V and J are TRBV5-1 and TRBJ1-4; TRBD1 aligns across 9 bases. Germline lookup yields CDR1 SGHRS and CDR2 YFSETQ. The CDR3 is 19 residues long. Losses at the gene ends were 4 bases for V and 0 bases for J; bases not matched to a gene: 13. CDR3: CASSTPGQGRYATNEKLFF. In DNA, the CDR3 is TGCGCCAGCAGCACTCCTGGACAGGGGAGATATGCAACTAATGAAAAACTGTTTTTT.

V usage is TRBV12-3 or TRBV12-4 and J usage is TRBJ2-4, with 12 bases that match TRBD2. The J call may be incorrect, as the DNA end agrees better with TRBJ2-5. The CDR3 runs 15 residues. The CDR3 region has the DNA TGTGCCAGCAGTTACGCTAGCGGGGGGGCACAGACCCAGTACTTC. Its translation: CASSYASGGAQTQYF.

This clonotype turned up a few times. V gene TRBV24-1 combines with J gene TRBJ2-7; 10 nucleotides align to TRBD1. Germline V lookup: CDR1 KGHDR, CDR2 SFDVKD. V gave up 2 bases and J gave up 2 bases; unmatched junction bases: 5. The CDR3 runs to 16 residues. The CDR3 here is CATSDSDGTGAYEQYF. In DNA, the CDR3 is TGTGCCACCAGTGATTCCGACGGGACAGGGGCCTACGAGCAGTACTTC.

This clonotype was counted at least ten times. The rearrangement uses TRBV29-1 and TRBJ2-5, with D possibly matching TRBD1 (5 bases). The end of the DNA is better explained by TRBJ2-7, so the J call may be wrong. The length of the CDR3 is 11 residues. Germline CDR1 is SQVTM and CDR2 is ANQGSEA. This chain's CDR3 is CSVGGRGEQYF. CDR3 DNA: TGCAGCGTTGGCGGTAGGGGCGAGCAGTACTTC.